Each of the 14 T cell receptor beta chains below was sequenced from the same sample in a study of Ad26.COV2.S vaccination and SARS-CoV-2 variants. Only in-frame clones appear in the TCRdb table, and some are missing; sequencing was by immunoSEQ multiplex PCR. Altogether roughly 400,000 clones are present, roughly 91% being singletons, with the ten largest covering about 4.5%. The sample's treatment: about 20 received Ad26.COV2.S at low or high dose, single or two shots; a few received placebo; per-sample allocation not given. Following the first vaccine or placebo injection, samples were taken on day 63. Sequenced material: peripheral blood, taken in a trial of Ad26.COV2.S vaccine versus placebo. The source is a person aged 18-65 years who received the Ad26.COV2.S COVID-19 vaccine or a placebo.

The DNA for the CDR3 is TGTGCCAGCAGCTTTGGGACACATTCGTCCTACGAGCAGTACTTC. Translated: CASSFGTHSSYEQYF. The rearrangement links TRBV7-9 to TRBJ2-7; the D gene is possibly TRBD1 (6 bases). The germline V gene has CDR1 SEHNR and CDR2 FQNEAQ (reference sequence). This CDR3 comprises 15 residues. V shed 3 bases and J shed 1 base, with 13 bases lying between them.

This sequence joins TRBV27 and TRBJ2-3; 11 bases line up with TRBD2. The CDR3 has 18 amino acids. Germline V gene data show CDR1 as MNHEY and CDR2 as SMNVEV (reference sequence). Unmatched junction bases numbered 19, after V lost 8 bases and J lost 6 bases. DNA for the CDR3: TGTGCCAGCGGCCCCTATAGCGGGAGGGGCAGTAGGATTGATACGCAGTATTTT. It codes for CASGPYSGRGSRIDTQYF.

V usage is TRBV30 and J usage is TRBJ1-1; D gene ambiguous. Per the germline V gene, CDR1 is GTSNPN and CDR2 is SVGIG (reference sequence). The germline V and J ends were trimmed by 2 bases and 5 bases, with 12 bases remaining between them. The CDR3 is made up of 13 amino acids. The CDR3 region has the DNA TGTGCCTGGAGTCCCTCCTCCCGTACTGAAGCTTTCTTT. It specifies CAWSPSSRTEAFF.

V and J are TRBV11-3 and TRBJ2-1; possible D gene TRBD1, 6 bases. Germline V gene sequence: CDR1 SGHNT, CDR2 YENEEA. V gave up 5 bases and J gave up 0 bases, with 14 bases separating them. The CDR3 runs to 16 residues. This chain's CDR3 is CASSPQGLGSYNEQFF. The CDR3 DNA is TGTGCCAGCAGCCCGCAGGGGCTGGGCTCCTACAATGAGCAGTTCTTC.

J is TRBJ2-2 and V is TRBV30; D call uncertain. There are 13 residues in the CDR3. CDR1 is GTSNPN and CDR2 is SVGIG in the germline V gene (reference sequence). Between the trimmed V and J ends, which lost 2 bases and 1 base, there was a span of 5 bases. The CDR3 sequence: CAWSNQNTGELFF. The CDR3 DNA sequence: TGTGCCTGGAGTAACCAGAACACCGGGGAGCTGTTTTTT.

The chain uses TRBV13 and TRBJ2-7; TRBD2 matches 8 bases. Looked up from germline, CDR1 is PRHDT and CDR2 is FYEKMQ (reference sequence). V lost 6 bases and J lost 4; bases outside the gene matches: 8. The CDR3 extends over 14 amino acids. The CDR3 bases are TGTGCCAGCAGAGACGCGGGAGGTTCTTACGAGCAGTACTTC. This translates into CASRDAGGSYEQYF.

The chain is built from TRBV24-1 and TRBJ2-3; maybe TRBD1 (6 bases). Germline V gives CDR1 KGHDR, CDR2 SFDVKD. The CDR3 extends over 16 amino acids. Between the trimmed V and J ends, which lost 4 bases and 3 bases, there was a span of 16 bases. CDR3 DNA sequence: TGTGCCACCAGTGAGAGGGGGACGGTTCGGACAGATACGCAGTATTTT. Its translation is CATSERGTVRTDTQYF.

This clone was seen more than once but under ten times. V and J are TRBV9 and TRBJ1-5; D might be TRBD1 (5 bases). The CDR3 has 14 residues. Looked up from germline, CDR1 is SGDLS and CDR2 is YYNGEE. V shed 4 bases and J shed 5 bases, with 13 bases lying between them. CDR3 nucleotides: TGTGCCAGCAGCCTGGGACCGGGTGATCAGCCCCAGCATTTT. It specifies CASSLGPGDQPQHF.

This clone was picked up one time. The chain employs TRBV27 and TRBJ2-3, with TRBD2 as a possible D gene (6 bases). Per germline, CDR1 MNHEY and CDR2 SMNVEV (reference sequence). V was clipped by 5 bases and J by 1 base, with 10 bases between them. The CDR3 totals 14 residues. Written as DNA, the CDR3 is TGTGCCAGCAGTCTCGGGAGTGGCACAGATACGCAGTATTTT. This gives the protein CASSLGSGTDTQYF.

This clone was observed once. The chain joins TRBV30 to TRBJ2-1; 7 bases are a match to TRBD2. J was trimmed by 5 bases and V by 2 bases; bases with no gene match: 12. The CDR3 is 16 residues long. Germline loops: CDR1 GTSNPN, CDR2 SVGIG (reference sequence). The CDR3 spells CAWSSTSGTNNNEQFF. For the CDR3, the DNA is TGTGCCTGGAGTTCAACTTCCGGGACTAACAACAATGAGCAGTTCTTC.

This rearrangement joins TRBV10-3 to TRBJ2-1; 12 bases agree with TRBD1. CDR1 is ENHRY, CDR2 SYGVKD, per germline. Trimming removed 1 base from V and 8 bases from J; junction bases left unmatched: 3. This CDR3 has 15 residues. This CDR3 is CAISELGQGAHEQFF. The CDR3 DNA reads TGTGCCATCAGTGAGTTGGGACAGGGGGCGCATGAGCAGTTCTTC.

The DNA for the CDR3 is TGTGCCAGCAGCCCAGCGGGACTAGCGGGAGGAACCGGGGAGCTGTTTTTT. This translates into CASSPAGLAGGTGELFF. The chain is built from TRBV7-3 and TRBJ2-2; 15 nucleotides agree with TRBD2. This CDR3 has 17 amino acids. Germline CDR1 and CDR2: SGHTA and FQGTGA. The ends lost 5 bases at V and 5 bases at J; junction bases unmatched: 6.

V and J are TRBV27 and TRBJ2-7; TRBD2 aligns across 9 bases. The V gene's germline CDR1 is MNHEY and CDR2 SMNVEV (reference sequence). The CDR3 loop spans 15 amino acids. Losses at the gene ends were 4 bases for V and 6 bases for J; bases not matched to a gene: 10. Here the CDR3 reads CASSSSLTSGGEQYF. The CDR3 DNA sequence: TGTGCCAGCAGTTCAAGCCTGACTAGCGGAGGCGAGCAGTACTTC.

The chain joins TRBV5-1 to TRBJ2-1; the D is unclear. Trimming took 4 bases from V and 7 from J, leaving 12 bases between them. Germline CDR1 SGHRS, CDR2 YFSETQ. The CDR3 runs 13 residues. In DNA, the CDR3 is TGCGCCAGCAGCCACAGAGAAGGGAATGAGCAGTTCTTC. Encoded protein: CASSHREGNEQFF.